This entry lists 16 T cell receptor beta chains sequenced from one sample in a study of blood T cell repertoires in COVID-19. Data came from immunoSEQ multiplex PCR; TCRdb stores just in-frame clones and leaves some out. Of approximately 99,000 clones in the sample, about 90% were seen once. The sample comprised peripheral blood. The receptors come from a man aged 50 to 60 with COVID-19, enrolled during active disease.

This chain joins TRBV28 and TRBJ1-2, with D perhaps TRBD1 (5 bases). The CDR3 extends over 14 amino acids. V was trimmed by 5 bases and J by 2 bases, leaving 12 bases between them. CDR1 is MDHEN and CDR2 is SYDVKM in the germline V gene. The CDR3: CASSLRAWNYGYTF. The CDR3 nucleotides read TGTGCCAGCAGTCTCAGGGCCTGGAACTATGGCTACACCTTC.

In the case of this clone: Other DNA sequences in this specimen translate into the identical CDR3. The chain uses TRBV4-1 and TRBJ1-5; 12 bases agree with TRBD1. V lost 3 bases, J lost 7 bases, and 4 bases stayed unmatched. The germline V gene has CDR1 MGHRA and CDR2 YSYEKL. This CDR3 is built from 15 residues. Here the CDR3 reads CASSQGQGAGQPQHF. The DNA of the CDR3 is TGCGCCAGCAGCCAGGGACAGGGGGCCGGACAGCCCCAGCATTTT.

The chain couples TRBV18 to TRBJ2-3, with 7 bases fitting TRBD2. V trimming: 3 bases; J trimming: 4 bases; junction bases outside the gene matches: 4. The CDR3 has 14 residues. CDR1 and CDR2 from the germline V gene are KGHSH and LQKENI. This chain's CDR3 is CASSPRTSSDTQYF. CDR3 bases: TGTGCCAGCTCACCTCGGACTAGTTCAGATACGCAGTATTTT. Supplemented by reference TRBV18 and TRBJ2-3, the full variable domain reads NAGVMQNPRHLVRRRGQEARLRCSPMKGHSHVYWYRQLPEEGLKFMVYLQKENIIDESGMPKERFSAEFPKEGPSILRIQQVVRGDSAAYFCASSPRTSSDTQYFGPGTRLTVL.

This clone has just a few counts. The chain employs TRBV7-9 and TRBJ2-1; D may be TRBD2 (6 bases). From germline, CDR1 is SEHNR and CDR2 FQNEAQ (reference sequence). V was pared by 5 bases and J by 12 bases, with 20 bases between. The CDR3 consists of 14 residues. CDR3 nucleotides: TGTGCCAGCAGCCCCCCCGGCTCGGGACTCGGGCAGTTCTTC. It is translated as CASSPPGSGLGQFF.

V gene TRBV7-3 combines with J gene TRBJ1-2, with TRBD1 matching 11 bases. The CDR3 runs to 15 residues. Germline values: CDR1 SGHTA, CDR2 FQGTGA. The V and J ends lost 5 bases and 5 bases, in that order; junction bases with no gene match: 7. The CDR3 sequence is CASSPDRGQGYGYTF. As DNA, the CDR3 is TGTGCCAGCAGCCCGGACAGGGGGCAGGGTTATGGCTACACCTTC.

The chain carries TRBV18 and TRBJ2-7; D might be TRBD1 (5 bases). The germline gives CDR1 KGHSH, CDR2 LQKENI. Trimming pared 4 bases from V and 6 bases from J, leaving 13 bases between. The CDR3 consists of 13 residues. The chain's CDR3 is CASSQADSCEQYF. The CDR3 DNA sequence: TGTGCCAGCTCACAAGCTGACAGCTGCGAGCAGTACTTC.

V and J are TRBV7-3 and TRBJ2-2; D uncertain. Trimming took 5 bases from V and 4 from J, leaving 5 bases between them. The CDR3 runs to 12 residues. Germline assignment: CDR1 SGHTA and CDR2 FQGTGA. The CDR3 DNA follows: TGTGCCAGCAGCCTCGGCACCGGGGAGCTGTTTTTT. Translated, it gives CASSLGTGELFF. Supplemented by reference TRBV7-3 and TRBJ2-2, the full variable domain reads GAGVSQTPSNKVTEKGKYVELRCDPISGHTALYWYRQSLGQGPEFLIYFQGTGAADDSGLPNDRFFAVRPEGSVSTLKIQRTERGDSAVYLCASSLGTGELFFGEGSRLTVL.

The chain carries TRBV11-2 and TRBJ2-7, with D perhaps matching TRBD1 (6 bases). The CDR3 spans 15 residues. V was cut by 5 bases and J by 1 base, with 15 bases left in between. The germline V gene has CDR1 SGHAT and CDR2 FQNNGV. The CDR3 reads CASSTTADRSYEQYF. CDR3 DNA sequence: TGTGCCAGCAGCACTACCGCGGACAGATCCTACGAGCAGTACTTC. Supplemented by reference TRBV11-2 and TRBJ2-7, the full variable domain reads EAGVAQSPRYKIIEKRQSVAFWCNPISGHATLYWYQQILGQGPKLLIQFQNNGVVDDSQLPKDRFSAERLKGVDSTLKIQPAKLEDSAVYLCASSTTADRSYEQYFGPGTRLTVT.

This clone has only one observation. The V and J genes are TRBV5-1 and TRBJ2-4; the match to TRBD1 covers 8 bases. Germline-derived CDR1 and CDR2 are SGHRS and YFSETQ. With V trimmed by 0 bases and J by 11 bases, 10 bases remained unmatched. The CDR3 spans 15 residues. The CDR3 nucleotides are TGCGCCAGCAGCTTGGGACAGGGGCCCGGGATGGTTCAGTACTTC. Residues: CASSLGQGPGMVQYF.

The V call is TRBV6-5, the J call TRBJ1-1, with 7 bases fitting TRBD1. Trimming took 4 bases from V and 6 from J; bases not matched to a gene: 8. Germline V gene sequence: CDR1 MNHEY, CDR2 SVGAGI. This CDR3 has 14 amino acids. The DNA for the CDR3 is TGTGCCAGCAGTTTCGAGACAGGGAGAGCTGAAGCTTTCTTT. This translates into CASSFETGRAEAFF.

V gene TRBV27 combines with J gene TRBJ2-7; the match to TRBD1 covers 8 bases. CDR3 size: 14 residues. Germline CDR1 and CDR2: MNHEY and SMNVEV (reference sequence). The V gene end was trimmed by 4 bases and the J gene end by 7 bases; junction bases not matched to a gene: 9. The CDR3 sequence is CASSSSTGVWEQYF. Here the CDR3 DNA reads TGTGCCAGCAGTTCATCGACAGGGGTTTGGGAGCAGTACTTC.

This clone was counted between two and nine times. The rearrangement links TRBV28 to TRBJ1-1; tentative D call: TRBD1 (5 bases). The CDR3 totals 15 residues. Trimming removed 7 bases from V and 2 bases from J, with 17 bases in between. In germline, CDR1 is MDHEN, CDR2 SYDVKM. The CDR3 DNA reads as TGTGCCAGCACCCTAGACGGGGGTGTAAACACTGAAGCTTTCTTT. It translates to CASTLDGGVNTEAFF.

This clone was recorded a few times. The chain is built from TRBV30 and TRBJ1-1; D unclear. Germline CDR1 and CDR2: GTSNPN and SVGIG (reference sequence). The CDR3 runs 13 residues. The V end lost 4 bases, the J end lost 7 bases, and 16 bases lay between the germline ends. CDR3: CAWTGIKTIEAFF. In DNA form, the CDR3 reads TGTGCCTGGACCGGAATTAAAACTATTGAAGCTTTCTTT.

The chain carries TRBV7-9 and TRBJ1-3; D is possibly TRBD1 (6 bases). The ends were cut back, 3 bases at V and 1 base at J, with 19 bases in the middle. The CDR3 loop spans 18 amino acids. Germline V gene lookup returns CDR1 SEHNR and CDR2 FQNEAQ (reference sequence). This CDR3 reads CASSFRGQIKPSGNTIYF. CDR3 DNA: TGTGCCAGCAGCTTCCGAGGACAGATAAAACCTTCTGGAAACACCATATATTTT. The whole variable domain, remainder taken from reference TRBV7-9 and TRBJ1-3, is DTGVSQNPRHKITKRGQNVTFRCDPISEHNRLYWYRQTLGQGPEFLTYFQNEAQLEKSRLLSDRFSAERPKGSFSTLEIQRTEQGDSAMYLCASSFRGQIKPSGNTIYFGEGSWLTVV.

This clone was seen only a few times. V and J are TRBV10-1 and TRBJ1-3; a possible D gene is TRBD1 (6 bases). The CDR3 consists of 17 residues. V was clipped by 7 bases and J by 8 bases, with 27 bases between them. CDR1 is WNHNN and CDR2 is SYGVQD in the germline V gene (reference sequence). The DNA for the CDR3 is TGCGCCAGCACCCTCGGGGGGGGCGCAAGAGACTCAGACACCATATATTTT. It encodes CASTLGGGARDSDTIYF.

The chain couples TRBV29-1 to TRBJ1-2, with D tentatively TRBD1 (5 bases). With 0 bases removed from V and 4 bases from J, the gap between germline ends came to 9 bases. Germline CDR1 SQVTM, CDR2 ANQGSEA. The CDR3 length is 13 residues. In nucleotides, the CDR3 is TGCAGCGTTGAAGACCAGGGTGGCTATGGCTACACCTTC. This translates into CSVEDQGGYGYTF.